Shown below are 28 T cell receptor beta chains from a single sample sequenced in a study of long-term antiretroviral therapy in people with HIV. Survey level was the resolution at which the v3.0 immunoSEQ assay ran. Clones were read by immunoSEQ multiplex PCR, and TCRdb kept only the in-frame ones, dropping some. Of approximately 30,000 clones in the sample, roughly 80% were seen once. The input for sequencing was unsorted PBMCs, taken 1.9 years after starting antiretroviral therapy. Receptor source: a man between 18 and 29 years old with HIV.

This chain joins TRBV14 and TRBJ2-1, with D possibly TRBD1 on 5 matching bases. Germline V gene sequence: CDR1 SGHDN, CDR2 FVKESK. This CDR3 spans 16 amino acids. V shed 4 bases and J shed 4 bases, with 17 bases lying between them. CDR3 DNA: TGTGCCAGCAGCCCCCGTGTGGGGCCCATGTACAATGAGCAGTTCTTC. Its protein is CASSPRVGPMYNEQFF.

This sequence joins TRBV10-3 and TRBJ2-3; D is possibly TRBD1 or TRBD2 (5 bases each). The CDR3 loop spans 16 amino acids. The germline V gene encodes CDR1 ENHRY and CDR2 SYGVKD. Trimming removed 1 base at V and 0 bases at J, with 11 bases between. CDR3 nucleotides: TGTGCCATCAGTGAGTTCACAGGCGGGAGCACAGATACGCAGTATTTT. This translates into CAISEFTGGSTDTQYF.

The chain is built from TRBV13 and TRBJ1-2, with D uncertain. Trimming took off 1 base at V and 7 bases at J, with 13 bases between the two ends. Per germline, CDR1 PRHDT and CDR2 FYEKMQ (reference sequence). The CDR3 is 14 amino acids. DNA for the CDR3: TGTGCCAGCAGCTTAGAAGTTGAAAGGGCTGGCTACACCTTC. Its translation: CASSLEVERAGYTF.

The gene calls are TRBV19 and TRBJ2-5; TRBD1 aligns across 8 bases. The CDR3 consists of 14 residues. Germline values: CDR1 LNHDA, CDR2 SQIVND (reference sequence). The junction had 6 bases not matched to a gene; V was cut back by 4 bases and J by 5 bases. CDR3 in amino acids: CASSRTGRMETQYF. The CDR3 bases are TGTGCCAGTAGTAGGACAGGGCGTATGGAGACCCAGTACTTC.

J is TRBJ2-3 and V is TRBV7-6, with D possibly TRBD2 on 5 matching bases. The germline V and J ends were trimmed by 1 base and 3 bases, with 11 bases remaining between them. The CDR3 has 15 residues. Germline CDR1 and CDR2: SGHVS and FNYEAQ. The DNA of the CDR3 is TGTGCCAGCAGCTTAGAGAGGGAAAGAACAGATACGCAGTATTTT. This sequence encodes CASSLERERTDTQYF.

The chain uses TRBV6-1 and TRBJ1-1; the D gene is possibly TRBD1 (5 bases). CDR3 size: 15 residues. Germline values: CDR1 MNHNS, CDR2 SASEGT. V shed 5 bases and J shed 2 bases, with 15 bases lying between them. CDR3 nucleotides: TGTGCCAGCAGTTTTGACAGACTCTTCAACACTGAAGCTTTCTTT. Amino acid sequence: CASSFDRLFNTEAFF.

The chain joins TRBV5-6 to TRBJ1-2; 7 nucleotides match TRBD1. V dropped 0 bases and J dropped 6; count of bases not matched to a gene: 14. CDR1 and CDR2 from the germline V gene are SGHDT and YYEEEE. The CDR3 is 17 amino acids. The CDR3 protein is CASSLESRTGGAHGYTF. In DNA form, the CDR3 reads TGTGCCAGCAGCTTGGAGAGTAGGACAGGAGGGGCCCATGGCTACACCTTC.

Comments on this clone: At the DNA level, this CDR3 is encoded by other sequences in the same sample as well. The chain couples TRBV11-2 to TRBJ1-5, with D uncertain. This CDR3 is built from 13 residues. Trimming pared 5 bases from V and 2 bases from J, leaving 7 bases between. Germline lookup yields CDR1 SGHAT and CDR2 FQNNGV. The CDR3 reads CASSPGGNQPQHF. CDR3 sequence (DNA): TGTGCCAGCAGCCCTGGGGGCAATCAGCCCCAGCATTTT.

The genes are TRBV6-5 and TRBJ2-3, with D possibly being TRBD2 (5 bases). Germline V gives CDR1 MNHEY, CDR2 SVGAGI. The CDR3 has 14 residues. V lost 6 bases, J lost 3 bases, and 13 bases lay in between. The CDR3 sequence is CASRRGMETDTQYF. In nucleotides, the CDR3 is TGTGCCAGCAGACGAGGGATGGAGACAGATACGCAGTATTTT.

The V call is TRBV28, the J call TRBJ1-4, with a tentative D call TRBD1 (5 bases). V gave up 6 bases and J gave up 0 bases, with 11 bases separating them. CDR3 length equals 15 residues. CDR1 and CDR2 (germline): MDHEN, SYDVKM. The CDR3 protein is CASSRRGATNEKLFF. The CDR3 coding sequence is TGTGCCAGCAGCCGAAGGGGTGCAACTAATGAAAAACTGTTTTTT.

The chain combines TRBV30 with TRBJ2-3; a weak D match, TRBD1 (8 bases). This CDR3 comprises 16 residues. The germline V and J ends were trimmed by 4 bases and 0 bases, with 17 bases remaining between them. CDR1 is GTSNPN and CDR2 is SVGIG in the germline V gene (reference sequence). In nucleotides, the CDR3 is TGTGCCTGGACCACAGGGGGGGGCGGGAGCACAGATACGCAGTATTTT. Amino acid sequence: CAWTTGGGGSTDTQYF.

The chain links TRBV15 to TRBJ1-6, with D perhaps matching TRBD1 (5 bases). V dropped 0 bases and J dropped 2 bases, with 11 bases sitting between them. This CDR3 is built from 17 residues. Germline-derived CDR1 and CDR2 are LNHNV and YYDKDF (reference sequence). CDR3 sequence: CATSRDRPGPYNSPLHF. In DNA form, the CDR3 reads TGTGCCACCAGCAGAGATCGTCCAGGGCCCTATAATTCACCCCTCCACTTT. The whole variable domain, filled in from reference TRBV15 and TRBJ1-6, reads DAMVIQNPRYQVTQFGKPVTLSCSQTLNHNVMYWYQQKSSQAPKLLFHYYDKDFNNEADTPDNFQSRRPNTSFCFLDIRSPGLGDTAMYLCATSRDRPGPYNSPLHFGNGTRLTVT.

The V and J genes are TRBV28 and TRBJ1-6; D might be TRBD1 (5 bases). The ends were cut back, 5 bases at V and 9 bases at J, with 11 bases in the middle. Germline CDR1 and CDR2: MDHEN and SYDVKM. The CDR3 has 13 residues. CDR3 coding DNA: TGTGCCAGCAGTACGCGACAGTTTTCACCCCTCCACTTT. Encoded protein: CASSTRQFSPLHF.

J is TRBJ1-2 and V is TRBV2, with no clear D. CDR3 length: 14 residues. CDR1 and CDR2 from the germline V gene are SNHLY and FYNNEI. V lost 5 bases and J lost 4, with 14 bases in between. This chain's CDR3 is CASSSEGSFYGYTF. The CDR3 bases are TGTGCCAGCAGTTCGGAAGGGTCCTTCTATGGCTACACCTTC.

The V gene is TRBV14, the J gene TRBJ2-3, with D uncertain. Trimming cost V 1 base and J 5 bases, with 13 bases left between them. Germline lookup yields CDR1 SGHDN and CDR2 FVKESK. The CDR3 spans 15 residues. In DNA form, the CDR3 reads TGTGCCAGCAGCCAAGCCGGGCCGGCTTTAGATACGCAGTATTTT. Translating gives CASSQAGPALDTQYF.

V and J are TRBV7-9 and TRBJ2-7; TRBD1 matches 9 bases. Germline V lookup: CDR1 SEHNR, CDR2 FQNEAQ (reference sequence). Trimming removed 5 bases from V and 5 bases from J; junction bases left unmatched: 10. There are 15 residues in the CDR3. Here the CDR3 DNA reads TGTGCCAGCAGCGGGGACAGGGTACTAGTTAACGAGCAGTACTTC. It codes for CASSGDRVLVNEQYF.

The rearrangement uses TRBV28 and TRBJ2-3; D not resolved. This CDR3 contains 11 residues. Trimming took off 3 bases at V and 6 bases at J, with 4 bases between the two ends. CDR1 is MDHEN and CDR2 is SYDVKM in the germline V gene. The CDR3 DNA follows: TGTGCCAGCAGTTTTTTTGATACGCAGTATTTT. Translated: CASSFFDTQYF.

The chain combines TRBV10-3 with TRBJ2-7; tentative D call: TRBD1 (8 bases). The V gene's germline CDR1 is ENHRY and CDR2 SYGVKD. The CDR3 sequence is 16 residues long. V lost 6 bases to trimming and J lost 4 bases, with 22 bases between them. In DNA form, the CDR3 reads TGTGCCATCAGGGCAACAGGGGGAGGGGGCGCGTACGAGCAGTACTTC. Its translation is CAIRATGGGGAYEQYF.

The chain has TRBV28 and TRBJ2-3; D not resolved. This CDR3 comprises 14 residues. Germline V CDR1 and CDR2: MDHEN, SYDVKM. Trimming took off 5 bases at V and 6 bases at J, with 15 bases between the two ends. The DNA of the CDR3 is TGTGCCAGCAGTCCCTCCTACTCCGCGGATACGCAGTATTTT. Its translation: CASSPSYSADTQYF.

This chain connects TRBV28 to TRBJ2-5; D is possibly TRBD1 (6 bases). Germline V gene sequence: CDR1 MDHEN, CDR2 SYDVKM. The CDR3 loop spans 14 amino acids. Trimming pared 2 bases from V and 7 bases from J, leaving 14 bases between. The CDR3 DNA reads as TGTGCCAGCAGTTTAGTGGGGGCCAGTGGGACCCAGTACTTC. It translates to CASSLVGASGTQYF.

V usage is TRBV5-5 and J usage is TRBJ1-3; D not resolved. Trimming cost V 3 bases and J 0 bases, with 13 bases left between them. CDR1 is SGHKS and CDR2 is YYEKEE in the germline V gene (reference sequence). The CDR3 extends over 16 amino acids. The CDR3 loop is CASSSDTSTSGNTIYF. For the CDR3, the DNA is TGTGCCAGCAGCTCCGACACATCTACCTCTGGAAACACCATATATTTT.

This clone appeared a single time. The CDR3 DNA is TGCGCCAGCAGCCAAGTCCCGGACAGAGAGTACGAGCAGTACTTC. Translating it yields CASSQVPDREYEQYF. V and J are TRBV4-1 and TRBJ2-7, with a possible D match to TRBD1 (6 bases). The V gene lost 1 base and the J gene lost 4 bases, with 14 bases spanning the gap. Looked up from germline, CDR1 is MGHRA and CDR2 is YSYEKL. The CDR3 consists of 15 residues.

The chain couples TRBV9 to TRBJ1-1, with D perhaps matching TRBD1 (5 bases). Germline assignment: CDR1 SGDLS and CDR2 YYNGEE. V was clipped by 3 bases and J by 7 bases, with 10 bases between them. The CDR3 is 12 residues long. CDR3 protein: CASSGRGGEAFF. CDR3 bases: TGTGCCAGCAGCGGGAGGGGAGGTGAAGCTTTCTTT.

This chain connects TRBV4-1 to TRBJ1-4, with D possibly matching TRBD1 (5 bases). Trimming left V 3 bases short and J 1 base short, with 9 bases between. The CDR3 contains 15 residues. Germline V lookup: CDR1 MGHRA, CDR2 YSYEKL. The CDR3 nucleotides read TGCGCCAGCAGCCAGGAGAGGGGAACTAATGAAAAACTGTTTTTT. Protein sequence: CASSQERGTNEKLFF.

The chain has TRBV15 and TRBJ1-2; D ambiguous. Trimming took 0 bases from V and 1 from J, leaving 3 bases between them. Germline CDR1 LNHNV, CDR2 YYDKDF (reference sequence). The CDR3 spans 13 residues. The CDR3 sequence is CATSRDRNYGYTF. CDR3 sequence (DNA): TGTGCCACCAGCAGAGACCGTAACTATGGCTACACCTTC.

The V gene is TRBV6-5, the J gene TRBJ1-2; maybe TRBD1 (5 bases). Germline loops: CDR1 MNHEY, CDR2 SVGAGI. The CDR3 runs to 14 residues. Trimming pared 2 bases from V and 4 bases from J, leaving 11 bases between. The CDR3 region is CASSYRGHPYGYTF. The CDR3 DNA reads as TGTGCCAGCAGTTACAGGGGCCACCCCTATGGCTACACCTTC.

This chain uses TRBV5-4 with TRBJ2-1; no clear D gene. Trimming took off 4 bases at V and 8 bases at J, with 10 bases between the two ends. CDR3 length: 12 residues. Germline values: CDR1 SGHNT, CDR2 YYREEE (reference sequence). CDR3 sequence (DNA): TGTGCCAGCAGCCCGGGTCAGGATGAGCAGTTCTTC. Its protein is CASSPGQDEQFF.

The table lists this clone with a count of one. This chain links TRBV19 with TRBJ1-1; D is possibly TRBD1 (6 bases). V lost 3 bases, J lost 4 bases, and 12 bases lay in between. The CDR3 runs to 14 residues. Germline V gene lookup returns CDR1 LNHDA and CDR2 SQIVND (reference sequence). In DNA form, the CDR3 reads TGTGCCAGTAGTATCGGCAGGGGAGGCACTGAAGCTTTCTTT. This encodes CASSIGRGGTEAFF.